Reported below is one T cell receptor (beta chain). What it recognizes is unknown. These data originate in a study of cytomegalovirus exposure and HLA in healthy donors. The trim removed 0 bases at V and 7 bases at J, leaving 17 bases unmatched. Germline CDR1 reads MNHNS; CDR2 reads SASEGT. There are 19 residues in the CDR3. Primers for the PCR totalled 60 Vbeta and 13 Jbeta. The repertoire was sequenced with immunoSEQ multiplex PCR; TCRdb's copy has only in-frame clones and lacks some. The data show about 160,000 clones, 81% seen once. Findings of the study overall: Later analysis found that TCR beta chains associated with HLA were more clonally expanded than other, equally common chains.

The J gene is TRBJ2-1, the V gene TRBV6-1; TRBD2 agrees at 8 bases. Sequenced input: PBMCs. This clonotype was sampled from a woman aged 45-59 years in good health and CMV-seronegative. The CDR3 reads CASSEAAYLVAGGDNEQFF. CDR3 coding DNA: TGTGCCAGCAGTGAAGCAGCTTATTTAGTGGCGGGAGGTGATAATGAGCAGTTCTTC.